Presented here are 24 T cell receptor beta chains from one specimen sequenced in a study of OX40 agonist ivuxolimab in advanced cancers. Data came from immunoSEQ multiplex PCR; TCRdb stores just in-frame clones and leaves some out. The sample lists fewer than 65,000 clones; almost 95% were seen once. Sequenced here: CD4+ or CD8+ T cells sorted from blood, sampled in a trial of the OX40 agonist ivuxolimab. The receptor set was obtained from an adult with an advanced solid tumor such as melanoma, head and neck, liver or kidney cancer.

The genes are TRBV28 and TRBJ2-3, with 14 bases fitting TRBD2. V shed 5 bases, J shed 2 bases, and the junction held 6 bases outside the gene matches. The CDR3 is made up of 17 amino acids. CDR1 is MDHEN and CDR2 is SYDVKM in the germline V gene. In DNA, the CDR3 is TGTGCCAGCAGTCTAGGGACTAGCGGGAGCCCCACAGATACGCAGTATTTT. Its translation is CASSLGTSGSPTDTQYF.

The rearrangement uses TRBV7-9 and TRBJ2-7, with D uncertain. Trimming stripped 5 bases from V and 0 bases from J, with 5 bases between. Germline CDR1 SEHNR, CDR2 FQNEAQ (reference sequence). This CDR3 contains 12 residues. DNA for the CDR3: TGTGCCAGCAGCCCCCTCTCCTACGAGCAGTACTTC. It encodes CASSPLSYEQYF.

DNA of the CDR3: TGTGCCAGCAGGTATTCTGAGCAGTTCTTC. It yields the protein CASRYSEQFF. This sequence joins TRBV2 and TRBJ2-1; D is unresolved. Germline V gene lookup returns CDR1 SNHLY and CDR2 FYNNEI. The V gene lost 6 bases and the J gene lost 9 bases, with 6 bases spanning the gap. The CDR3 runs to 10 residues.

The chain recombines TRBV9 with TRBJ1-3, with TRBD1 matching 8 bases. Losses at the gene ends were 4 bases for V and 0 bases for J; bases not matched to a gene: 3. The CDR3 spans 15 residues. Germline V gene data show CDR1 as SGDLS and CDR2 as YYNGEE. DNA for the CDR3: TGTGCCAGCAGCAGACAGGGGAGCTCTGGAAACACCATATATTTT. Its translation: CASSRQGSSGNTIYF.

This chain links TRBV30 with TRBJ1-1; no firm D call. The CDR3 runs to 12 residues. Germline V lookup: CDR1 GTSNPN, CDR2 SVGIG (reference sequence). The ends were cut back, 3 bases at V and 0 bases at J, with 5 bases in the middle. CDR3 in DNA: TGTGCCTGGAGACCCTTGAACACTGAAGCTTTCTTT. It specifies CAWRPLNTEAFF.

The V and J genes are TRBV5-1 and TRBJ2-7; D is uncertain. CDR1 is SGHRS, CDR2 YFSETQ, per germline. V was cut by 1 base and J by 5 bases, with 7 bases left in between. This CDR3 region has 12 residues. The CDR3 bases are TGCGCCAGCAGCTTGCAGCAGGACGAGCAGTACTTC. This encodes CASSLQQDEQYF.

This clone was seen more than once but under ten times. Written as DNA, the CDR3 is TGTGCCAGCAGCGTGGGGACAGGGGTTGAAGCTTTCTTT. It encodes CASSVGTGVEAFF. The chain employs TRBV9 and TRBJ1-1; 10 positions match TRBD1. The germline CDR1 and CDR2 sequences are SGDLS and YYNGEE. The CDR3 length is 13 residues. The V segment lost 2 bases and the J segment 7 bases; nucleotides outside the gene matches: 2.

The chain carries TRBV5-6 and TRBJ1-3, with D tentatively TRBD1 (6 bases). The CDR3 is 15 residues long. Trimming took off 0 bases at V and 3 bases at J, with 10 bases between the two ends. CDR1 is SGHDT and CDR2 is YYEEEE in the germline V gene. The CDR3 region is CASSLGGADGNTIYF. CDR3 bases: TGTGCCAGCAGCTTGGGGGGGGCCGATGGAAACACCATATATTTT.

CDR3 in DNA: TGTGCCAGCAGCTTAGTAATTGGGGTCGCAGATACGCAGTATTTT. It specifies CASSLVIGVADTQYF. J is TRBJ2-3 and V is TRBV11-3, with no clear D. The ends were cut back, 1 base at V and 4 bases at J, with 12 bases in the middle. The CDR3 sequence is 15 residues long. Germline CDR1 is SGHNT and CDR2 is YENEEA. The entire variable domain, with the rest obtained from reference TRBV11-3 and TRBJ2-3, is as follows: EAGVVQSPRYKIIEKKQPVAFWCNPISGHNTLYWYLQNLGQGPELLIRYENEEAVDDSQLPKDRFSAERLKGVDSTLKIQPAELGDSAVYLCASSLVIGVADTQYFGPGTRLTVL.

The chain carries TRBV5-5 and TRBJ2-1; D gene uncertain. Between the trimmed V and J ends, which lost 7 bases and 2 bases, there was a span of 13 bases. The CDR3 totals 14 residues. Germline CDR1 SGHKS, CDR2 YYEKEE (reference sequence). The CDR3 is CASRAGSTYNEQFF. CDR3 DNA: TGTGCCAGCCGCGCCGGATCTACCTACAATGAGCAGTTCTTC.

CDR3 sequence: CASSLGGIFSYNEQFF. CDR3 DNA: TGTGCCAGCAGCTTGGGGGGGATCTTCTCCTACAATGAGCAGTTCTTC. V and J are TRBV5-6 and TRBJ2-1; the D call may be TRBD1 or TRBD2 (5 bases each). The V and J ends lost 0 bases and 0 bases respectively, with 10 bases between them. The CDR3 contains 16 residues. Germline assignment: CDR1 SGHDT and CDR2 YYEEEE.

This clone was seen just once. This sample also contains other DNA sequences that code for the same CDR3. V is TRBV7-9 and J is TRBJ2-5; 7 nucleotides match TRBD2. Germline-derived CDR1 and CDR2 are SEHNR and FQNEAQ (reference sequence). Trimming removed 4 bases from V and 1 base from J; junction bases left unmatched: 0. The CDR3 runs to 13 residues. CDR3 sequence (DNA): TGTGCCAGCAGCTGGACTAGCCAAGAGACCCAGTACTTC. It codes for CASSWTSQETQYF.

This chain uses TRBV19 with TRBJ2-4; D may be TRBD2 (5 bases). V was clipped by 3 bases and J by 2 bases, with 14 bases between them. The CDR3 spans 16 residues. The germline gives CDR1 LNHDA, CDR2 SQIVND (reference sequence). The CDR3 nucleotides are TGTGCCAGTAGTATCCGTGAGGGTATTACCAAAAACATTCAGTACTTC. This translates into CASSIREGITKNIQYF.

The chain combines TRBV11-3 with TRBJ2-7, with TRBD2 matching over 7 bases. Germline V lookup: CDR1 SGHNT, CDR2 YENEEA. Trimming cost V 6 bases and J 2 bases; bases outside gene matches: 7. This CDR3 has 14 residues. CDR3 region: CASRWREGPYEQYF. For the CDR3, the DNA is TGTGCCAGCAGATGGAGGGAGGGCCCCTACGAGCAGTACTTC.

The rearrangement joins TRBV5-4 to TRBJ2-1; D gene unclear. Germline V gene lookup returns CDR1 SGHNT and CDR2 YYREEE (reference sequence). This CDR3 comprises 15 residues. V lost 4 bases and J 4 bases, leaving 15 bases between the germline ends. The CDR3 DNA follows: TGTGCCAGCAGCAACACGGAAACACGTTACAATGAGCAGTTCTTC. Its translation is CASSNTETRYNEQFF.

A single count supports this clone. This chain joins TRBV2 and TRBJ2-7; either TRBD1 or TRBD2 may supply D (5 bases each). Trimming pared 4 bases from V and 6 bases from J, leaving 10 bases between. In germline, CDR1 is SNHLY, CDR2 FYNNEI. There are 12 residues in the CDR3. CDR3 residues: CASSGDLIEQYF. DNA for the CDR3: TGTGCCAGCAGTGGGGACCTAATCGAGCAGTACTTC.

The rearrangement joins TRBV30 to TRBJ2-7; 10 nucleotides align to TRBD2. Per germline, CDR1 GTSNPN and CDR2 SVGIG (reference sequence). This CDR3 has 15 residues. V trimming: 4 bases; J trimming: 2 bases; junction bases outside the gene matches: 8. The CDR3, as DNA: TGTGCCTGGACCTCTGGGACTAGCGCAACCTACGAGCAGTACTTC. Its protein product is CAWTSGTSATYEQYF.

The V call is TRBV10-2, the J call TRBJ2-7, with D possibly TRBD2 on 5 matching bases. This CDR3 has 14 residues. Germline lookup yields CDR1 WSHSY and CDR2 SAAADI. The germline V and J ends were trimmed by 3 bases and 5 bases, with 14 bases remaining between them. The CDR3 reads CASSDGSSPHEQYF. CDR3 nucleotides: TGCGCCAGCAGTGATGGGAGTTCCCCTCACGAGCAGTACTTC.

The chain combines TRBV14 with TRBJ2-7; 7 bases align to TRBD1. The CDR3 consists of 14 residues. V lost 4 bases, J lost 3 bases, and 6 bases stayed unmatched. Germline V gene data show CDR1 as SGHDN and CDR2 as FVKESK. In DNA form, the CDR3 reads TGTGCCAGCAGCCTCGGGACAGCCGACTACGAGCAGTACTTC. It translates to CASSLGTADYEQYF.

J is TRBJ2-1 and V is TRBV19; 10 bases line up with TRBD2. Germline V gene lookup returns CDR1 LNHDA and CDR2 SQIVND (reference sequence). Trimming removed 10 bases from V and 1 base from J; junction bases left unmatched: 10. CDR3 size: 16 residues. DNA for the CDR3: TGTGCCACCCTAAGTCAGCGGGAGGGTTCCTACAATGAGCAGTTCTTC. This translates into CATLSQREGSYNEQFF.

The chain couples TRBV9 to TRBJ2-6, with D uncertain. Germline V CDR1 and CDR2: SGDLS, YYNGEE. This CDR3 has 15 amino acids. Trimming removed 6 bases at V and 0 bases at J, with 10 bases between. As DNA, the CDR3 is TGTGCCAGCAAATTGGACCTCTCTGGGGCCAACGTCCTGACTTTC. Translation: CASKLDLSGANVLTF.

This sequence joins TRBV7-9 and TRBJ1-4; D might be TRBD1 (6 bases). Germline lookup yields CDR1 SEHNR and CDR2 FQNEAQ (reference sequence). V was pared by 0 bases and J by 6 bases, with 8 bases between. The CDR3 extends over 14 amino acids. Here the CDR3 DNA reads TGTGCCAGCAGCTTAGCGGGACAAGATGAAAAACTGTTTTTT. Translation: CASSLAGQDEKLFF.

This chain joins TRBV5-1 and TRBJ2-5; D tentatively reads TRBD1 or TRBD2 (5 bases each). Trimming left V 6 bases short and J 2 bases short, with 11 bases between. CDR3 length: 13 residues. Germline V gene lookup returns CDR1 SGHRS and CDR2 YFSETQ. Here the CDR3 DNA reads TGCGCCAGCACCGGGACGGAGCAAGAGACCCAGTACTTC. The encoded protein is CASTGTEQETQYF.

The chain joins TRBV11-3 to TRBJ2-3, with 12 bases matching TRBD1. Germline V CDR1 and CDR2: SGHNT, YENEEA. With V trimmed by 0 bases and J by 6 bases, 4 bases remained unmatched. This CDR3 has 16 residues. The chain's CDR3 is CASSLEGQGAWDTQYF. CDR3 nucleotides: TGTGCCAGCAGCTTAGAGGGACAGGGGGCCTGGGATACGCAGTATTTT.